This T cell receptor (beta chain) was retrieved from a study of Graves' ophthalmopathy and Graves' hyperthyroidism. Turning to the study itself: At initial diagnosis, peripheral blood was obtained, and this preceded any treatment. Study-wide points: Using a 13-signature model, the authors split ophthalmopathy from stable hyperthyroidism, with roughly 88% sensitivity and roughly 83% specificity. The model predicted ophthalmopathy progression with roughly 70% sensitivity and around 72% specificity.

Comment on this clonotype: Antigen unknown.

In germline, CDR1 is SGHDN, CDR2 FVKESK. Trimming took 6 bases from V and 7 from J; bases not matched to a gene: 7. This CDR3 region has 14 residues. For repertoire sequencing, the TCR beta CDR3 regions were amplified from RNA transcripts. The first-round RT-PCR employed HTBI primers together with the Qiagen OneStep RT-PCR kit. A multiplex PCR was then performed as the second round. TCRdb reprocessed the multiplex PCR reads with MiXCR, giving one entry per CDR3 protein. The repertoire has around 660,000 distinct CDR3 sequences, roughly 41% of them found once; the top ten carry over 2.5%. This TCR was sampled from an adult man with Graves' ophthalmopathy. Source material: peripheral blood. The chain joins TRBV14 to TRBJ1-1, with TRBD1 matching 11 bases. This CDR3 is CASSYSGQGGEAFF. CDR3 in DNA: TGTGCCAGCAGTTACTCGGGACAGGGGGGTGAAGCTTTCTTT.